This T cell receptor (beta chain) was identified during a study of cytomegalovirus exposure and HLA in healthy donors. CDR1 is SGHTS, CDR2 YDEGEE, per germline. This CDR3 region has 16 residues. The PCR ran on 60 Vbeta and 13 Jbeta primers. Libraries were prepared by immunoSEQ multiplex PCR; TCRdb keeps only in-frame clonotypes and omits some of them. The sample holds some 200,000 clones; 79% are singletons and the top ten take about 1.4%. The V call is TRBV5-8, the J call TRBJ1-5; D is perhaps TRBD2 (6 bases). The J call is doubtful: the DNA matches TRBJ2-3 better. The receptor was derived from a girl aged 5-17 years in good health and CMV-seropositive. Specimen: PBMCs. CDR3 nucleotide sequence: TGTGCCAGCAGCCCATGGATCGGGACTGGCAATCAGCCCCAGTATTTT. The encoded protein is CASSPWIGTGNQPQYF.